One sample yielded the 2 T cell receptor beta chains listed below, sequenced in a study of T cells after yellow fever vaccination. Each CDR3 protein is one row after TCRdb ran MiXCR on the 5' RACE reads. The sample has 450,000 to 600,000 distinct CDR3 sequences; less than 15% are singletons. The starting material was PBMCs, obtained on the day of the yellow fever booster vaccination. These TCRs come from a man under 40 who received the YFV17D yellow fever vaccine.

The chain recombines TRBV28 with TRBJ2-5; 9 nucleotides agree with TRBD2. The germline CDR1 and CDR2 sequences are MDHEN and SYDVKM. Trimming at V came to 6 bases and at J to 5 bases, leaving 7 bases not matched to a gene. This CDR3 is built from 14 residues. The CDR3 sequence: CASRTGTSWETQYF. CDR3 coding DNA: TGTGCCAGCAGGACCGGGACTAGCTGGGAGACCCAGTACTTC.

In DNA, the CDR3 is TGTGCCAGCAGCGTATCGACTAGCGGGAGGGGTAATGAGCAGTTCTTC. It translates to CASSVSTSGRGNEQFF. J is TRBJ2-1 and V is TRBV9; 14 nucleotides align to TRBD2. This CDR3 contains 16 residues. The ends lost 1 base at V and 7 bases at J; junction bases unmatched: 4. Per germline, CDR1 SGDLS and CDR2 YYNGEE.